This passage covers 21 T cell receptor beta chains from one sample sequenced in a study of beta chain features in type 1 diabetes. Every isolated RNA sample was fully reverse transcribed, so sequencing captured expressed TCRB transcripts. TCRdb keeps only in-frame clones here, not all; method: immunoSEQ multiplex PCR. Found here are 680,000 or so clones, roughly 13% of them singletons; the top ten hold less than 0.025%. Antigen specificity for these receptors is unknown. Overall study findings and caveats: Type 1 diabetes patients showed a moderate but significant shortening of TCRB CDR3s in all four CD4+ subsets.

Material: naive CD4+ T cells from blood. All receptors come from a man in his late teens or twenties with type 1 diabetes.

This clone showed up just a few times. This chain joins TRBV18 and TRBJ2-7; 8 nucleotides line up with TRBD2. Unmatched junction bases numbered 2, after V lost 4 bases and J lost 6 bases. The CDR3 is 12 amino acids. Germline CDR1 is KGHSH and CDR2 is LQKENI. CDR3 loop: CASSRTSFEQYF. As DNA, the CDR3 is TGTGCCAGCTCACGGACTAGCTTCGAGCAGTACTTC. The whole variable domain, remainder taken from reference TRBV18 and TRBJ2-7, is NAGVMQNPRHLVRRRGQEARLRCSPMKGHSHVYWYRQLPEEGLKFMVYLQKENIIDESGMPKERFSAEFPKEGPSILRIQQVVRGDSAAYFCASSRTSFEQYFGPGTRLTVT.

This chain joins TRBV29-1 and TRBJ1-3; D remains ambiguous. Germline V CDR1 and CDR2: SQVTM, ANQGSEA. The CDR3 consists of 13 residues. V shed 7 bases and J shed 4 bases, with 14 bases lying between them. The DNA for the CDR3 is TGCAGCGCCCAGGTCTCGGACGGAAACACCATATATTTT. Its protein is CSAQVSDGNTIYF.

This chain links TRBV5-6 with TRBJ1-1, with D perhaps matching TRBD1 (5 bases). With 7 bases removed from V and 5 bases from J, the gap between germline ends came to 9 bases. Germline assignment: CDR1 SGHDT and CDR2 YYEEEE. The length of the CDR3 is 11 residues. CDR3 in amino acids: CASRRGTEAFF. CDR3 coding DNA: TGTGCCAGCCGTCGGGGGACTGAAGCTTTCTTT.

This clone was picked up a small number of times. This chain connects TRBV5-4 to TRBJ1-1; 8 nucleotides align to TRBD1. CDR1 and CDR2 (germline): SGHNT, YYREEE (reference sequence). The length of the CDR3 is 14 residues. With 4 bases clipped from V and 7 bases from J, the junction kept 9 bases outside the gene matches. CDR3: CASSRSDRAVEAFF. The CDR3 nucleotides read TGTGCCAGCAGCAGATCGGACAGGGCCGTTGAAGCTTTCTTT.

For this clone: This sample includes further DNA sequences coding for the same CDR3. The gene calls are TRBV29-1 and TRBJ1-2, with D hard to call. The CDR3 sequence is 11 residues long. Germline lookup yields CDR1 SQVTM and CDR2 ANQGSEA. V lost 6 bases to trimming and J lost 5 bases, with 10 bases between them. Here the CDR3 DNA reads TGCAGCGTCGGAGAGGGTTATGGCTACACCTTC. This sequence encodes CSVGEGYGYTF.

This clone was seen a few times. The sample holds other DNA sequences that translate to the same CDR3. The chain uses TRBV9 and TRBJ1-6; D remains unclear. Per germline, CDR1 SGDLS and CDR2 YYNGEE. V was pared by 0 bases and J by 7 bases, with 8 bases between. This CDR3 has 14 amino acids. The CDR3 sequence: CASSVAGRNSPLHF. Written as DNA, the CDR3 is TGTGCCAGCAGCGTAGCCGGCAGGAATTCACCCCTCCACTTT.

This clone was counted only a few times. The V and J genes are TRBV29-1 and TRBJ1-4; D perhaps matches TRBD1 (5 bases). There are 13 residues in the CDR3. Germline V gene data show CDR1 as SQVTM and CDR2 as ANQGSEA. With 0 bases removed from V and 12 bases from J, the gap between germline ends came to 14 bases. The CDR3 DNA reads as TGCAGCGTTGAAGAACGGGTCGGGGGGGAACTGTTTTTT. Protein product: CSVEERVGGELFF.

The chain recombines TRBV29-1 with TRBJ1-3; no clear D. The V and J ends lost 0 bases and 2 bases respectively, with 8 bases between them. Per germline, CDR1 SQVTM and CDR2 ANQGSEA. The CDR3 is 14 amino acids. CDR3 loop: CSVEDRFPGNTIYF. The DNA for the CDR3 is TGCAGCGTTGAAGATCGGTTTCCTGGAAACACCATATATTTT.

The chain recombines TRBV5-1 with TRBJ2-2; D might be TRBD1 (6 bases). Germline CDR1 reads SGHRS; CDR2 reads YFSETQ. V was cut by 4 bases and J by 6 bases, with 10 bases left in between. The CDR3 is 13 amino acids. CDR3 bases: TGCGCCAGCAGCCCCCGGACAGCCGGGGAGCTGTTTTTT. Residues: CASSPRTAGELFF.

The chain has TRBV14 and TRBJ2-5; D perhaps matches TRBD1 (5 bases). Per germline, CDR1 SGHDN and CDR2 FVKESK. The CDR3 consists of 12 residues. V lost 1 base and J lost 7, with 7 bases in between. The CDR3: CASSQGGSTQYF. CDR3 nucleotides: TGTGCCAGCAGCCAAGGGGGCTCGACCCAGTACTTC. Full variable domain (remainder filled in from reference TRBV14 and TRBJ2-5): EAGVTQFPSHSVIEKGQTVTLRCDPISGHDNLYWYRRVMGKEIKFLLHFVKESKQDESGMPNNRFLAERTGGTYSTLKVQPAELEDSGVYFCASSQGGSTQYFGPGTRLLVL.

The V gene is TRBV19, the J gene TRBJ2-7; TRBD1 might be the D (6 bases). Trimming removed 3 bases from V and 4 bases from J, with 16 bases in between. Germline V CDR1 and CDR2: LNHDA, SQIVND (reference sequence). This CDR3 comprises 15 residues. As DNA, the CDR3 is TGTGCCAGTAGTATCGAACAGGGCGGCGGGTACGAGCAGTACTTC. It translates to CASSIEQGGGYEQYF.

V is TRBV30 and J is TRBJ1-1; 9 bases map to TRBD1. CDR1 is GTSNPN, CDR2 SVGIG, per germline (reference sequence). There are 13 residues in the CDR3. V lost 2 bases, J lost 4 bases, and 2 bases stayed unmatched. CDR3 bases: TGTGCCTGGAGTATGACAGGGGGCACTGAAGCTTTCTTT. This gives the protein CAWSMTGGTEAFF.

J is TRBJ2-1 and V is TRBV4-1; D is possibly TRBD2 (5 bases). Trimming stripped 4 bases from V and 8 bases from J, with 15 bases between. The CDR3 is 14 residues long. From germline, CDR1 is MGHRA and CDR2 YSYEKL. The CDR3 protein is CASSLREKKYEQFF. The CDR3 DNA reads TGCGCCAGCAGCCTCCGGGAAAAAAAGTATGAGCAGTTCTTC.

The genes are TRBV7-2 and TRBJ1-2, with 8 bases that match TRBD1. This CDR3 contains 14 residues. The germline CDR1 and CDR2 sequences are SGHTA and FQGNSA. With V trimmed by 8 bases and J by 0 bases, 5 bases remained unmatched. In DNA, the CDR3 is TGTGCCAGCGGCGGACAGGGTTCTAACTATGGCTACACCTTC. It specifies CASGGQGSNYGYTF.

This rearrangement joins TRBV29-1 to TRBJ2-1; maybe TRBD1 (5 bases). Between the trimmed V and J ends, which lost 7 bases and 10 bases, there was a span of 11 bases. Looked up from germline, CDR1 is SQVTM and CDR2 is ANQGSEA. There are 10 residues in the CDR3. The CDR3 nucleotides read TGCAGCGCAGGGCCCCAGGAGCAGTTCTTC. It specifies CSAGPQEQFF.

This rearrangement joins TRBV9 to TRBJ1-5; D possibly corresponds to TRBD1 (5 bases). Trimming left V 0 bases short and J 0 bases short, with 13 bases between. This CDR3 is 17 amino acids long. Germline CDR1 and CDR2: SGDLS and YYNGEE. The CDR3 here is CASSVVNGTGSNQPQHF. As DNA, the CDR3 is TGTGCCAGCAGCGTAGTGAACGGGACGGGTAGCAATCAGCCCCAGCATTTT.

This clone appeared a few times. The rearrangement links TRBV2 to TRBJ1-5, with TRBD1 matching over 9 bases. With V trimmed by 5 bases and J by 7 bases, 3 bases remained unmatched. This CDR3 region has 13 residues. CDR1 and CDR2 from the germline V gene are SNHLY and FYNNEI. Written as DNA, the CDR3 is TGTGCCAGCAGTTTACAGGGGGCACAGCCCCAGCATTTT. It yields the protein CASSLQGAQPQHF.

The chain uses TRBV30 and TRBJ1-2, with 7 bases identical to TRBD1. The germline CDR1 and CDR2 sequences are GTSNPN and SVGIG (reference sequence). Trimming at V came to 3 bases and at J to 5 bases, leaving 6 bases not matched to a gene. The CDR3 sequence is 13 residues long. The CDR3 is CAWRDRVTYGYTF. CDR3 in DNA: TGTGCCTGGAGAGACAGGGTCACTTATGGCTACACCTTC.

This clone has more than one count but fewer than ten. The genes are TRBV6-5 and TRBJ2-5; no clear D gene. Germline V CDR1 and CDR2: MNHEY, SVGAGI. Deletions cut 5 bases from V and 2 bases from J, with 12 bases between. The CDR3 length is 14 residues. CDR3 amino acids: CASSNLIVQETQYF. CDR3 in DNA: TGTGCCAGCAGTAATCTGATCGTGCAAGAGACCCAGTACTTC.

The chain combines TRBV5-6 with TRBJ2-5, with TRBD2 matching over 9 bases. There are 15 residues in the CDR3. Germline trimming cut 0 bases from V and 2 bases from J; bases unmatched to any gene: 2. Germline CDR1 is SGHDT and CDR2 is YYEEEE. CDR3 bases: TGTGCCAGCAGCTTGGGGCTAGCGGGGCAAGAGACCCAGTACTTC. Encoded protein: CASSLGLAGQETQYF.

The V and J genes are TRBV7-9 and TRBJ1-2, with 9 bases fitting TRBD1. CDR1 and CDR2 from the germline V gene are SEHNR and FQNEAQ (reference sequence). The CDR3 sequence is 14 residues long. V dropped 2 bases and J dropped 8; count of bases not matched to a gene: 6. CDR3 DNA sequence: TGTGCCAGCAGCTTACCGGGACAGGGCAACGGCTACACCTTC. This codes for CASSLPGQGNGYTF.